There are many counts of the clone carrying this TCR beta chain. What it binds is unknown. The entry originates in a study of metastatic and nonmetastatic thyroid tumors. At the level of the study: The comparison covered peripheral blood and tumor or nodule tissue in malignant and benign thyroid patients.

The CDR3 sequence is 13 residues long. Between the trimmed V and J ends, which lost 6 bases and 8 bases, there was a span of 14 bases. CDR1 and CDR2 (germline): SGHRS, YFSETQ. Overall study findings and caveats: TCR beta diversity was reportedly significantly higher in malignant thyroid tumors than benign nodules, in blood and tumor.

In the original processing: In papillary thyroid cancer, a distant-metastasis classifier was built using CDR3 differences across clinicopathological groups. From the PCR reads, TCRdb re-called clones with MiXCR. The V and J calls here are based on TCRdb, not the publication. The table has about 89,000 clones, under 15% seen once; the top ten hold roughly 8.2%. Thyroid surgery was preceded by no treatment in any patient. V is TRBV5-1 and J is TRBJ2-2; TRBD1 might be the D (6 bases). The sequence came from a female donor with papillary thyroid cancer or a benign thyroid nodule (not recorded which). Some clones in this sample may be carry-over from other donors' samples. Input material: tumor tissue. In nucleotides, the CDR3 is TGCGCCAGCACTCAGGGGTACGGAGGGGAGCTGTTTTTT. Translated, it gives CASTQGYGGELFF. Full variable domain (outside the CDR3, taken from reference TRBV5-1 and TRBJ2-2): KAGVTQTPRYLIKTRGQQVTLSCSPISGHRSVSWYQQTPGQGLQFLFEYFSETQRNKGNFPGRFSGRQFSNSRSEMNVSTLELGDSALYLCASTQGYGGELFFGEGSRLTVL.